Below, 22 T cell receptor beta chains from the same sample are listed, as sequenced in a study of blood T cell repertoires in COVID-19. The repertoire was sequenced with immunoSEQ multiplex PCR; TCRdb's copy has only in-frame clones and lacks some. The data show about 24,000 clones, 80% to 90% seen once. The sample consisted of peripheral blood. Receptors were obtained from a human donor with acute or convalescent COVID-19. The donor label of this sample is uncertain.

The V and J genes are TRBV4-2 and TRBJ2-5; 7 bases align to TRBD1. Germline trimming cut 3 bases from V and 6 bases from J; bases unmatched to any gene: 7. CDR3 length equals 14 residues. Germline assignment: CDR1 LGHNA and CDR2 YNFKEQ. CDR3 in amino acids: CASSQWTGQKTQYF. The CDR3 DNA follows: TGTGCCAGCAGCCAGTGGACAGGTCAGAAGACCCAGTACTTC.

The chain carries TRBV5-6 and TRBJ2-5; the match to TRBD1 covers 9 bases. Germline V lookup: CDR1 SGHDT, CDR2 YYEEEE. The CDR3 totals 14 residues. V lost 2 bases and J lost 7; bases outside the gene matches: 6. The CDR3 DNA is TGTGCCAGCAGCTTACCCGGGACAGGGTCGACCCAGTACTTC. Its protein product is CASSLPGTGSTQYF. The variable domain in full, completed from reference TRBV5-6 and TRBJ2-5, reads DAGVTQSPTHLIKTRGQQVTLRCSPKSGHDTVSWYQQALGQGPQFIFQYYEEEERQRGNFPDRFSGHQFPNYSSELNVNALLLGDSALYLCASSLPGTGSTQYFGPGTRLLVL.

The chain has TRBV6-5 and TRBJ2-1, with 8 bases fitting TRBD2. The ends lost 5 bases at V and 4 bases at J; junction bases unmatched: 7. The germline CDR1 and CDR2 sequences are MNHEY and SVGAGI. The CDR3 covers 15 residues. The CDR3 loop reads CASSQLAELYNEQFF. CDR3 sequence (DNA): TGTGCCAGCAGTCAACTAGCGGAACTTTACAATGAGCAGTTCTTC.

V usage is TRBV7-3 and J usage is TRBJ1-1; no clear D gene. V lost 3 bases and J 1 base, leaving 6 bases between the germline ends. The CDR3 loop spans 13 amino acids. Germline V gives CDR1 SGHTA, CDR2 FQGTGA. DNA of the CDR3: TGTGCCAGCAGCTTTACGGGGAACACTGAAGCTTTCTTT. Protein product: CASSFTGNTEAFF.

The chain combines TRBV2 with TRBJ1-2, with unresolved D. The CDR3 spans 13 residues. Between the trimmed V and J ends, which lost 4 bases and 6 bases, there was a span of 12 bases. Per germline, CDR1 SNHLY and CDR2 FYNNEI. CDR3 sequence reads: CASSVGRSNGYTF. CDR3 nucleotide sequence: TGTGCCAGCAGTGTGGGCAGAAGTAATGGCTACACCTTC.

The rearrangement joins TRBV7-2 to TRBJ2-2; 10 bases are shared with TRBD1. CDR3 length: 16 residues. CDR1 is SGHTA and CDR2 is FQGNSA in the germline V gene. Trimming took 4 bases from V and 6 from J; bases not matched to a gene: 8. In DNA form, the CDR3 reads TGTGCCAGCAGCTGGTCCGGACAGGGGGGAGCCGGGGAGCTGTTTTTT. Protein sequence: CASSWSGQGGAGELFF.

This clone has only a few counts. This sequence joins TRBV7-8 and TRBJ1-4, with no clear D. From germline, CDR1 is SGHVS and CDR2 FQNEAQ. V was trimmed by 5 bases and J by 7 bases, leaving 17 bases between them. The CDR3 totals 15 residues. The CDR3 protein is CASSPRGVSVEKLFF. For the CDR3, the DNA is TGTGCCAGCAGCCCAAGAGGCGTGTCGGTTGAAAAACTGTTTTTT.

The chain uses TRBV4-1 and TRBJ1-1, with 7 nucleotides matching TRBD1. This CDR3 is built from 17 residues. CDR1 is MGHRA, CDR2 YSYEKL, per germline. V shed 5 bases, J shed 0 bases, and the junction held 12 bases outside the gene matches. The CDR3 DNA reads as TGCGCCAGCAGCGGGGACAGAGATGTACACATGAACACTGAAGCTTTCTTT. As protein: CASSGDRDVHMNTEAFF.

V is TRBV19 and J is TRBJ2-5; D possibly corresponds to TRBD1 (6 bases). V dropped 4 bases and J dropped 1 base, with 10 bases sitting between them. The CDR3 runs to 14 residues. Germline assignment: CDR1 LNHDA and CDR2 SQIVND (reference sequence). The CDR3, as DNA: TGTGCCAGTAGTAGCGGACAGTTCCAAGAGACCCAGTACTTC. Its translation: CASSSGQFQETQYF.

The chain has TRBV5-4 and TRBJ2-3, with 8 bases identical to TRBD1. The germline gives CDR1 SGHNT, CDR2 YYREEE (reference sequence). The J segment lost 3 bases and the V segment lost 5 bases, leaving 2 bases of the junction unmatched. The CDR3 covers 13 residues. DNA for the CDR3: TGTGCCAGCAGGGACAGGGAAACAGATACGCAGTATTTT. This sequence encodes CASRDRETDTQYF.

The rearrangement uses TRBV5-1 and TRBJ1-1; D is unclear. This CDR3 contains 14 residues. Trimming left V 7 bases short and J 0 bases short, with 13 bases between. Per germline, CDR1 SGHRS and CDR2 YFSETQ. The CDR3 region is CASQSGLLNTEAFF. CDR3 DNA sequence: TGCGCCAGCCAGAGCGGACTGTTGAACACTGAAGCTTTCTTT.

This clone was observed once. The chain is built from TRBV5-4 and TRBJ1-2; D remains ambiguous. CDR3 length: 16 amino acids. From germline, CDR1 is SGHNT and CDR2 YYREEE (reference sequence). The V end lost 0 bases, the J end lost 0 bases, and 12 bases lay between the germline ends. CDR3 region: CASSLGGGGANYGYTF. The CDR3, as DNA: TGTGCCAGCAGCTTGGGAGGAGGCGGAGCTAACTATGGCTACACCTTC. The full variable domain, its missing parts supplied by reference TRBV5-4 and TRBJ1-2, is ETGVTQSPTHLIKTRGQQVTLRCSSQSGHNTVSWYQQALGQGPQFIFQYYREEENGRGNFPPRFSGLQFPNYSSELNVNALELDDSALYLCASSLGGGGANYGYTFGSGTRLTVV.

The CDR3 DNA reads as TGTGCCAGCAGTTCAGCACTAGCGGGGGGCTCTATCCACACAGATACGCAGTATTTT. Translating it yields CASSSALAGGSIHTDTQYF. The chain carries TRBV7-2 and TRBJ2-3; 12 nucleotides agree with TRBD2. V trimming: 6 bases; J trimming: 2 bases; junction bases outside the gene matches: 15. Germline lookup yields CDR1 SGHTA and CDR2 FQGNSA. The CDR3 has 19 amino acids.

In this sample, this clone turned up once. The chain carries TRBV5-1 and TRBJ2-7, with a tentative D call TRBD1 (6 bases). V was clipped by 4 bases and J by 3 bases, with 8 bases between them. The V gene's germline CDR1 is SGHRS and CDR2 YFSETQ. CDR3 length equals 12 residues. The CDR3 sequence: CASSRDIYEQYF. CDR3 DNA: TGCGCCAGCAGCCGGGACATCTACGAGCAGTACTTC.

V gene TRBV7-9 combines with J gene TRBJ1-4; D not certain. Trimming removed 0 bases at V and 8 bases at J, with 13 bases between. Germline-derived CDR1 and CDR2 are SEHNR and FQNEAQ (reference sequence). This CDR3 has 15 amino acids. The CDR3 nucleotides read TGTGCCAGCAGCTTAGCGGACTCACCCGGGGAAAAACTGTTTTTT. This sequence encodes CASSLADSPGEKLFF.

The chain joins TRBV14 to TRBJ2-2; D may be TRBD1 (6 bases). This CDR3 comprises 16 residues. V shed 8 bases and J shed 3 bases, with 19 bases lying between them. In germline, CDR1 is SGHDN, CDR2 FVKESK. The DNA of the CDR3 is TGTGCCAGCCAGGGGTCAGCAGCCCGGGACACCGGGGAGCTGTTTTTT. Its translation is CASQGSAARDTGELFF.

The chain carries TRBV9 and TRBJ1-2; 10 bases fit TRBD1. CDR1 and CDR2 from the germline V gene are SGDLS and YYNGEE. V gave up 4 bases and J gave up 4 bases; unmatched junction bases: 7. CDR3 length equals 15 residues. The CDR3 loop is CASSLSRDRGYGYTF. In DNA form, the CDR3 reads TGTGCCAGCAGCCTGAGTCGGGACAGGGGCTATGGCTACACCTTC.

The chain employs TRBV29-1 and TRBJ2-7; D call uncertain. V was trimmed by 6 bases and J by 0 bases, leaving 9 bases between them. The CDR3 runs 12 residues. Germline V lookup: CDR1 SQVTM, CDR2 ANQGSEA. CDR3 region: CSVQVSSYEQYF. In nucleotides, the CDR3 is TGCAGCGTGCAGGTGAGCTCCTACGAGCAGTACTTC.

The V and J genes are TRBV5-1 and TRBJ2-7; 9 positions match TRBD1. From germline, CDR1 is SGHRS and CDR2 YFSETQ. This CDR3 has 14 residues. V lost 1 base to trimming and J lost 13 bases; unmatched junction nucleotides: 12. The CDR3 spells CASSLTGGRTSPYF. CDR3 DNA: TGCGCCAGCAGCTTGACAGGGGGCCGTACGAGCCCCTACTTC.

The chain links TRBV25-1 to TRBJ2-1; 8 bases are a match to TRBD1. Unmatched junction bases numbered 9, after V lost 3 bases and J lost 5 bases. The V gene's germline CDR1 is MGHDK and CDR2 SYGVNS. The CDR3 is 16 amino acids. The CDR3 loop reads CASSEVRTGSNNEQFF. As DNA, the CDR3 is TGTGCCAGCAGTGAGGTAAGGACAGGGTCCAACAATGAGCAGTTCTTC.

The V and J genes are TRBV6-6 and TRBJ2-3; D not certain. CDR1 and CDR2 (germline): MNHNY, SVGAGI (reference sequence). Trimming cost V 8 bases and J 4 bases, with 13 bases left between them. The CDR3 extends over 13 amino acids. CDR3 DNA: TGTGCCAGCGCCGTACGGGTCTCAGATACGCAGTATTTT. Translated: CASAVRVSDTQYF.

V usage is TRBV7-9 and J usage is TRBJ1-1, with 9 bases lining up with TRBD1. CDR1 and CDR2 from the germline V gene are SEHNR and FQNEAQ (reference sequence). The CDR3 covers 17 residues. V lost 1 base to trimming and J lost 5 bases; unmatched junction nucleotides: 11. CDR3: CASSLGTGGQGRTEAFF. The CDR3, as DNA: TGTGCCAGCAGCTTAGGGACGGGGGGACAGGGAAGAACTGAAGCTTTCTTT.